The rows below give T cell receptor beta chains drawn from one sample of a study of blood T cells in healthy people across ages. TCRdb fed the 5' RACE reads into MiXCR, producing one record per CDR3 protein. The repertoire has about 540,000 distinct CDR3 sequences, about 24% of them found once; the top ten carry roughly 9%. This sample was shared with a second study, whose subject was T cells of mothers and their children.

Sequencing was carried out using blood. The receptors stem from a boy aged 5-17 years in good health. The CDR3 runs from the conserved cysteine through the conserved F or W. A D gene is named only where the DNA matches it firmly. Clone size, where shown, is once, few, many, or a class for clones that have expanded.

TRBD2	.	TRBJ2-7	TRBV20-1	CSAPPLLAGGTYEQYF	TGCAGTGCCCCCCCACTACTAGCGGGGGGCACCTACGAGCAGTACTTC
TRBD2	once	TRBJ2-1	TRBV18	CASSASGRGPYNEQFF	TGTGCCAGCTCCGCTAGCGGGAGGGGACCCTACAATGAGCAGTTCTTC
.	.	TRBJ2-5	TRBV7-8	CASSLARYDRAARKETQYF	TGTGCCAGCAGCTTAGCGCGCTATGATAGGGCAGCGAGGAAAGAGACCCAGTACTTC
TRBD2	many	TRBJ2-4	TRBV3-1	CASSQTIPSGGLAKNIQYF	TGTGCCAGCAGCCAAACTATTCCTAGCGGGGGCTTAGCCAAAAACATTCAGTACTTC
.	many	TRBJ2-1	TRBV2	CASRKDSTEQFF	TGTGCCAGCAGAAAGGACAGTACCGAGCAGTTCTTC
.	.	TRBJ1-4	TRBV20-1	CSAKSGPLNEKLFF	TGCAGTGCTAAATCAGGACCCCTTAATGAAAAACTGTTTTTT
.	.	TRBJ2-1	TRBV7-9	CASSPRRVEQFF	TGTGCCAGCAGCCCAAGGCGGGTTGAGCAGTTCTTC
.	few	TRBJ1-6	TRBV27	CASSPGVHNSPLHF	TGTGCCAGCAGCCCCGGGGTTCATAATTCACCCCTCCACTTT
.	.	TRBJ1-1	TRBV12-3/TRBV12-4	CASLRGPANTEAFF	TGTGCCAGCCTCAGGGGCCCAGCGAACACTGAAGCTTTCTTT
.	few	TRBJ2-1	TRBV7-2	CASSLTSTPNEQFF	TGTGCCAGCAGCCTAACTAGTACCCCGAATGAGCAGTTCTTC
.	.	TRBJ2-3	TRBV7-3	CASSPTGFSSTDTQYF	TGTGCCAGCAGCCCCACCGGGTTTTCTAGCACAGATACGCAGTATTTT
.	.	TRBJ2-3	TRBV7-3	CASSLSQGGDTQYF	TGTGCCAGCAGCTTATCACAGGGAGGCGATACGCAGTATTTT
.	few	TRBJ2-1	TRBV7-9	CASSQVWNEQFF	TGTGCCAGCAGTCAGGTCTGGAATGAGCAGTTCTTC
TRBD1	many	TRBJ2-1	TRBV5-1	CASSPGTASEQFF	TGCGCCAGCAGCCCCGGGACAGCCAGTGAGCAGTTCTTC
.	few	TRBJ2-5	TRBV7-2	CASSFWAYGTQYF	TGTGCCAGCAGCTTCTGGGCCTATGGAACCCAGTACTTC
TRBD2	.	TRBJ2-4	TRBV20-1	CSARVRTSEGKNIQYF	TGCAGTGCTAGAGTTAGGACTAGCGAGGGAAAAAACATTCAGTACTTC
TRBD2	.	TRBJ2-2	TRBV29-1	CSVGLAGAWNTGELFF	TGCAGCGTTGGACTAGCGGGGGCATGGAACACCGGGGAGCTGTTTTTT
TRBD2	few	TRBJ2-1	TRBV9	CASSVVREGSNEQFF	TGTGCCAGCAGCGTAGTGCGGGAGGGCTCCAATGAGCAGTTCTTC
.	.	TRBJ1-1	TRBV28	CASSPGVNVNTEAFF	TGTGCCAGCAGTCCCGGGGTGAACGTGAACACTGAAGCTTTCTTT
.	many	TRBJ1-2	TRBV28	CASSLLSGSSNYGYTF	TGTGCCAGCAGTTTATTATCTGGCAGCTCTAACTATGGCTACACCTTC
TRBD2	.	TRBJ2-1	TRBV20-1	CSASRLAEYNEQFF	TGCAGTGCTAGCAGACTAGCGGAGTACAATGAGCAGTTCTTC
.	many	TRBJ2-3	TRBV15	CATSRDRKGTDTQYF	TGTGCCACCAGCAGAGATCGTAAGGGGACAGATACGCAGTATTTT
.	few	TRBJ2-5	TRBV14	CASSRAGILIQETQYF	TGTGCCAGCAGCCGGGCCGGGATACTAATACAAGAGACCCAGTACTTC
.	.	TRBJ2-5	TRBV11-2	CASSRSERVQETQYF	TGTGCCAGCAGCCGCTCGGAGCGGGTACAAGAGACCCAGTACTTC
.	many	TRBJ2-4	TRBV28	CASSLPGEVAKNIQYF	TGTGCCAGCAGTTTACCAGGGGAGGTGGCCAAAAACATTCAGTACTTC
.	many	TRBJ2-7	TRBV12-3/TRBV12-4	CASSFRGEQYF	TGTGCCAGCAGTTTCAGGGGCGAGCAGTACTTC
TRBD2	few	TRBJ2-3	TRBV15	CATSRVLGGSSDTQYF	TGTGCCACCAGCAGAGTTCTCGGGGGGTCCTCAGATACGCAGTATTTT
TRBD2	.	TRBJ2-7	TRBV9	CASSVAGASGSQYEQYF	TGTGCCAGCAGCGTAGCGGGGGCTAGCGGGAGTCAGTACGAGCAGTACTTC
TRBD2	.	TRBJ2-3	TRBV6-2/TRBV6-3	CASSQSILAGGRDTQYF	TGTGCCAGCAGCCAGAGCATCCTAGCGGGTGGTAGAGATACGCAGTATTTT
.	.	TRBJ2-2	TRBV9	CASSVVDAGELFF	TGTGCCAGCAGCGTAGTGGACGCCGGGGAGCTGTTTTTT
.	.	TRBJ2-7	TRBV20-1	CSAPTAYSSYEQYF	TGCAGTGCCCCGACAGCTTATTCGTCCTACGAGCAGTACTTC
TRBD1	.	TRBJ1-1	TRBV7-9	CASSLVGQGMNTEAFF	TGTGCCAGCAGCTTAGTGGGACAGGGTATGAACACTGAAGCTTTCTTT
.	.	TRBJ2-5	TRBV12-3/TRBV12-4	CASSLQGSGGQETQYF	TGTGCCAGCAGTTTACAGGGTTCAGGAGGGCAAGAGACCCAGTACTTC
.	few	TRBJ1-5	TRBV6-2/TRBV6-3	CASSYPSNQPQHF	TGTGCCAGCAGTTACCCGAGCAATCAGCCCCAGCATTTT
TRBD2	.	TRBJ2-7	TRBV4-1	CASSQEPPPLAGEQYF	TGCGCCAGCAGCCAAGAACCCCCCCCGCTAGCGGGAGAGCAGTACTTC
TRBD1	.	TRBJ1-5	TRBV5-1	CASSTHRDRRYSNQPQHF	TGCGCCAGCAGCACCCATCGGGACAGACGCTATAGCAATCAGCCCCAGCATTTT
TRBD2	.	TRBJ2-1	TRBV5-1	CASSSGLAGGNYNEQFF	TGCGCCAGCAGCTCGGGGTTAGCGGGAGGAAACTACAATGAGCAGTTCTTC
TRBD2	.	TRBJ2-4	TRBV20-1	CSAKGRDYELAKNIQYF	TGCAGTGCCAAAGGCCGGGACTACGAACTAGCCAAAAACATTCAGTACTTC
.	.	TRBJ2-7	TRBV20-1	CSASFPSAQSEQYF	TGCAGTGCTAGTTTCCCTAGCGCCCAGAGCGAGCAGTACTTC
TRBD2	.	TRBJ2-1	TRBV12-3/TRBV12-4	CASSLVPLAGGKGEQFF	TGTGCCAGCAGTTTAGTGCCACTAGCGGGTGGGAAGGGTGAGCAGTTCTTC
.	few	TRBJ2-7	TRBV14	CASSQDIGYEQYF	TGTGCCAGCAGCCAAGATATCGGGTACGAGCAGTACTTC
.	.	TRBJ1-2	TRBV4-1	CASSQEQGPQAGYTF	TGCGCCAGCAGCCAAGAGCAGGGTCCTCAGGCTGGCTACACCTTC
.	.	TRBJ1-1	TRBV7-9	CASSLGGAEGSTEAFF	TGTGCCAGCAGCTTAGGGGGGGCTGAGGGGAGCACTGAAGCTTTCTTT
.	.	TRBJ1-2	TRBV9	CASSVTGRGVSYGYTF	TGTGCCAGCAGCGTTACCGGGAGAGGGGTTTCCTATGGCTACACCTTC
TRBD1	.	TRBJ2-7	TRBV7-9	CASSPGQGARYEQYF	TGTGCCAGCAGCCCAGGACAGGGGGCAAGATACGAGCAGTACTTC
.	many	TRBJ2-3	TRBV6-5	CASSSPLGMVSTDTQYF	TGTGCCAGCAGTTCCCCTTTAGGGATGGTGAGCACAGATACGCAGTATTTT
TRBD2	few	TRBJ2-5	TRBV5-1	CASSGTSGTKQETQYF	TGCGCCAGCAGCGGGACTAGCGGGACCAAGCAAGAGACCCAGTACTTC
TRBD2	.	TRBJ2-7	TRBV12-3/TRBV12-4	CASSLGAGGREQYF	TGTGCCAGCAGTTTAGGAGCGGGGGGGCGCGAGCAGTACTTC